This entry is about one T cell receptor beta chain. As yet, its antigen is unknown. This sample was included in a study of cytomegalovirus exposure and HLA in healthy donors. When sampled, the donors appeared nominally healthy, though they likely had unrecorded immune exposures. Study-wide findings and caveats: One variant, a missense change in DCLRE1C, was linked in a later analysis to TCR beta V- and J-gene trimming.

In germline, CDR1 is MNHEY, CDR2 SMNVEV (reference sequence). J lost 0 bases, V lost 2 bases, and 3 bases had no gene match. This CDR3 has 15 amino acids. The PCR employed 60 Vbeta primers together with 13 Jbeta primers. Here immunoSEQ multiplex PCR was the method, and the copy in TCRdb shows in-frame clones only, minus some. The repertoire holds some 120,000 clones, with around 73% as singletons. The chain couples TRBV27 to TRBJ1-1; 7 bases match TRBD1. The sample consisted of PBMCs. The TCR sequence derives from a young man in good health and CMV-seropositive. For the CDR3, the DNA is TGTGCCAGCAGTTTAGTCGGGACAGTGAACACTGAAGCTTTCTTT. Protein product: CASSLVGTVNTEAFF.